A selection of T cell receptor beta chains follows, all from one sample in a study of CD8+ T cells in alopecia areata. The assay was immunoSEQ multiplex PCR, and TCRdb's table has in-frame clones only and misses some. The repertoire holds some 240,000 clones, with about 58% as singletons. Here the sequenced sample was CD4+ T cells sorted from blood, taken at week 4, from a patient treated with tofacitinib. The receptors come from a human donor with alopecia areata. CDR3s include the opening cysteine and the closing phenylalanine or tryptophan. Fields, in order: clone size, V gene, CDR3 protein. Size is stated for part of the rows, as once, few or many counts, or as a class when the clone is expanded.

- | TRBV11-2 | CASSLGTTGSNTF
- | TRBV10-3 | CATGQDTDTQYF
- | TRBV11-2 | CASSRTGDSNQPQHF
- | TRBV13 | CASSPQAGQGGPTTDTQYF
few | TRBV25-1 | CASSDPSGRTGGYTF
- | TRBV5-1 | CASSLESNEQYF
- | TRBV11-3 | CASQQGSIQYF
- | TRBV2 | CASIDGGATDTQYF
once | TRBV6-5 | CASSYSTHRGSSEQFF
once | TRBV5-6 | CASSLGEGAGYEQYF
few | TRBV10-2 | CASSPTDRFGEAFF
few | TRBV5-1 | CASRTGDNNEQFF
medium-sized | TRBV7-9 | CASSSRGTGVTPGANVLTF
few | TRBV2 | CASSAPGQIDWYF
- | TRBV6-5 | CASSPRGMNTEAFF
- | TRBV29-1 | CSVAGQGFSGYNEQFF
few | TRBV12-5 | CASGLGLTGTEAFF
- | TRBV18 | CASSLSGTGSPYEQYF
- | TRBV4-3 | CASSQGGADSPLHF
- | TRBV30 | CAWSTETGHPTKQYF
few | TRBV29-1 | CSVDKGGYTF
- | TRBV29-1 | CSVEDRWGTEAFF
- | TRBV29-1 | CSVERMDRGPNEQFF
- | TRBV5-1 | CASSLQGPNEKLFF
- | TRBV6-5 | CASSYRDTNTGELFF
few | TRBV7-2 | CASSLRGTKAYEQYF
once | TRBV30 | CAWVQGPGTEAFF
- | TRBV7-2 | CASSLEIVTDTQYF
- | TRBV4-1 | CASSQDRRNTEAFF
- | TRBV27 | CASSSSGLNTEAFF
- | TRBV30 | CAWSVPGKLFF
few | TRBV15 | CATSRDPTRSYPYEQYF
- | TRBV27 | CASSVTGAPSNQPQHF
few | TRBV18 | CASSALNTEAFF
- | TRBV5-1 | CASSLTGNNQPQHF
once | TRBV27 | CASSPTELLSTDTQYF
- | TRBV4-3 | CASSQVPNTEAFF
few | TRBV18 | CASSPRGDTDTQYF
- | TRBV29-1 | CSVGLNTEAFF
few | TRBV5-6 | CASSFSAGGYEQYF
- | TRBV10-3 | CASRTNTEAFF
- | TRBV29-1 | CSVDEIYGNTEAFF
- | TRBV4-3 | CASSQETGYGYTF
many | TRBV5-6 | CASSWGHGAGGYTF
- | TRBV7-2 | CASSPMGFKETQYF
- | TRBV18 | CASSPGEGATTEAFF
- | TRBV15 | CATFNIRSGANVLTF
- | TRBV7-3 | CASSLFGVQETQYF
- | TRBV30 | CACDRSGGELFF
- | TRBV27 | CASSRTEGQAQETQYF
few | TRBV30 | CAWSVLGQGNTEAFF
- | TRBV29-1 | CSGIGTDGGYTF
- | TRBV25-1 | CASSEFMGQGGSPLHF
few | TRBV29-1 | CSVGQGRDQPQHF
- | TRBV5-1 | CASSLGSGAGANVLTF
- | TRBV5-6 | CASSLVRGSAEAFF
- | TRBV29-1 | CSVLGGARGTGELFF
few | TRBV30 | CAWTLQGANTEAFF
few | TRBV7-2 | CASSFRAARTRGTQYF
- | TRBV2 | CASNPRTSGALNQETQYF